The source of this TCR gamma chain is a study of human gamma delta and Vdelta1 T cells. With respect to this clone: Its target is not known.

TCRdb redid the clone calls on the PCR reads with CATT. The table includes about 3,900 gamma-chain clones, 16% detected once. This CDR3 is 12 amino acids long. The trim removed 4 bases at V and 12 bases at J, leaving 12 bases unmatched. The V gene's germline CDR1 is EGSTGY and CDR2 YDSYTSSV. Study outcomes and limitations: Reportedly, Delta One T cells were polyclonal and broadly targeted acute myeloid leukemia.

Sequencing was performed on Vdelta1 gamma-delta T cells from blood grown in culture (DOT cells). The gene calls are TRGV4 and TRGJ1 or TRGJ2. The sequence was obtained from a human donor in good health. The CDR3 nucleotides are TGTGCCACCTGGGACGCGGGGTACGGGAAACTCTTT. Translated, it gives CATWDAGYGKLF.